This TCR beta chain was recorded in a study of regulatory T cells in long-lasting Graves disease. This sample's time point: newly diagnosed GD, antithyroid drugs for less than 3 months. Extracted RNA from PBMCs served as the source of the TCR library. The CDR3 runs to 16 residues. The germline V gene encodes CDR1 LGHNA and CDR2 YNFKEQ. V dropped 0 bases and J dropped 0 bases, with 10 bases sitting between them. This clonotype was counted ten times or more. According to the study, TCR beta libraries were built with iRepertoire HTBI primers and CDR3-region Arm-PCR. Authors' methods: The identification of approximately 62 TRBV and around 15 TRBJ segments was made across samples. TCRdb redid the calling of the multiplex PCR reads with MiXCR, one entry per CDR3 protein. The V and J calls, along with clone size, are taken from TCRdb and not from the paper's own processing. The top ten hold approximately 17% of the sample, which has 350,000 to 450,000 distinct CDR3 sequences, about an eighth seen once.

The data also belong to a second study, concerning T cells in Graves' hyperthyroidism and ophthalmopathy. Turning to that study: The definition of stable Graves' hyperthyroidism was no ophthalmopathy progression within 18 months. A median 6.5 months before onset, the model predicted ophthalmopathy.

This clonotype originated in a young woman with Graves disease. The chain has TRBV4-2 and TRBJ2-3; unclear D gene. Sample: peripheral blood mononuclear cells (PBMCs), taken at new diagnosis, from a patient treated with antithyroid drugs. The CDR3 DNA sequence: TGTGCCAGCAGCCAAGACAACCGCCGGAGCACAGATACGCAGTATTTT. It yields the protein CASSQDNRRSTDTQYF.